This T cell receptor (beta chain) is from a study of T-cell memory formation after mild COVID-19 (dated by TCRdb to the early 2020s). Context from the whole study: TCR sequence clusters from the two donors were found to be largely donor specific. In a couple of donors, T-cell clones that expanded and contracted after mild COVID-19 were followed by sequencing TCRalpha and TCRbeta repertoires longitudinally. Two young, previously healthy adult volunteers, one female and one male, were included in the cohort. Broader findings and caveats from the paper: From day 15 to 85, contracting clones showed balanced CD4/CD8 phenotypes, whereas a second wave of clones that expanded from day 15 to 37 leaned towards CD4+. Only two mild cases were covered in the study, and larger cohorts including severe cases with pre-infection samples were considered necessary. SARS-CoV-2 specificity of the second-wave clones peaking on day 37 was not confirmed. Contracting CD4+ clones were located mainly in the CM and EM memory subsets, whereas CD8+ clones were found to be enriched in EMRA. Some responding clones were detected in pre-infection memory, suggesting pre-existing cross-reactive memory T cells joined the SARS-CoV-2 response.

TCRdb names Illumina NovaSeq 6000 as the instrument used. cDNA libraries for TCRalpha and TCRbeta were prepared by 5'RACE using constant-segment primers, with sample barcodes and unique molecular identifiers added. RNA was extracted from every sample with Trizol reagent. The libraries were amplified in two PCR steps, and the second step added a second sample barcode and Illumina TruSeq adapters. The libraries were sequenced on an Illumina NovaSeq using 2 x 150 bp paired-end reads. The paper's data handling went like this. Demultiplexing of reads and collapsing into UMI-guided consensus sequences were performed with migec v1.2.7. With mixcr v2.1.11, UMI consensuses were aligned to TRA and TRB V and J templates and assembled into clonotypes. Clonotypes were classified as expanded or contracted when called significant by both edgeR and NoisET, with noise models trained on biological replicates. edgeR calls used a false discovery rate-adjusted p below 0.01 and a log2 fold-change threshold of 1. As an exploratory analysis of dynamics, PCA with hierarchical clustering was applied to max-normalized trajectories of the 1000 most abundant clonotypes. Separately sequenced CD4+ and CD8+ repertoires were used to assign a CD4 or CD8 phenotype to each responding clone. The public reads were quality trimmed at Q25 with fastp and then assembled into clones with MiXCR by TCRdb, keeping productive beta chains. Each entry is one CDR3 protein sequence, shown with its most common DNA and genes. These V and J calls derive from TCRdb rather than the authors' analysis. For this sample the table gives a few hundred thousand distinct CDR3 sequences, of which roughly a fifth were detected only once. Around 21% of the sample goes to the ten largest clones.

As regards this clonotype: There is no known antigen for this receptor. No base quality values were provided; no much bigger clone lies one nucleotide off.

PBMCs were isolated by Ficoll-Paque density gradient centrifugation. The source is a man between 18 and 35 years old who had mild COVID-19 (a few samples of this study predate the infection). The sample titles of this study are shuffled in the database, so cell type and time point are left out; the donor was told from shared clones. Sequenced: PBMCs or a T cell subset sorted from them (not recorded which).

The base sequence is TGTGCCAGCAGCTTAGTGAACGGTAGGGGGACCTCCTACGAGCAGTACTTC. Protein translation: CASSLVNGRGTSYEQYF. This sequence uses TRBV7-2 and TRBJ2-7; a tentative D call is TRBD1 (6 bases match). V loses 1 base of germline sequence and J loses 0 bases, and the interval between the two ends is 16 bases. The CDR3 starts with the cysteine, ends with the phenylalanine, and has 17 residues. The retained sequence is limited to the CDR3, 51 bases, with the frame set at the first base. Looking up the germline V gene yields CDR1 SGHTA and CDR2 FQGNSA. When the CDR3 is completed using the reference TRBV7-2 and TRBJ2-7 genes on either side, the full variable domain is GAGVSQSPSNKVTEKGKDVELRCDPISGHTALYWYRQSLGQGLEFLIYFQGNSAPDKSGLPSDRFSAERTGGSVSTLTIQRTQQEDSAVYLCASSLVNGRGTSYEQYFGPGTRLTVT.